This T cell receptor (beta chain) was documented in a study of PD-L1 blockade in urothelial cancer. Germline V gives CDR1 MNHGY, CDR2 SAAAGT. V was clipped by 5 bases and J by 7 bases; unmatched bases: 7. The CDR3 is 13 residues long. The table came from immunoSEQ multiplex PCR; TCRdb's copy has only in-frame clones and leaves some out. The profile shows 30,000 to 40,000 clones, roughly 38% of them singletons. The chain has TRBV6-8 and TRBJ2-7, with 8 bases lining up with TRBD1. This TCR was recovered from a man aged 60 to 75 with urothelial cancer. Sample: tumor tissue, taken before atezolizumab (anti-PD-L1) treatment. The CDR3 protein is CASSTQGVGEQYF. CDR3 coding DNA: TGTGCCAGCAGTACACAGGGGGTAGGAGAGCAGTACTTC.